The sequence of this T cell receptor (beta chain) was determined in a study of cytomegalovirus exposure and HLA in healthy donors. Participants comprised healthy donors of bone marrow. Trimming left V 3 bases short and J 1 base short, with 16 bases between. Germline V gene sequence: CDR1 MNHNS, CDR2 SASEGT. The CDR3 consists of 17 residues. About this clone itself: The target antigen is unknown.

It was with 60 Vbeta and 13 Jbeta primers that the PCR ran. TCRdb keeps only in-frame clones here, not all; method: immunoSEQ multiplex PCR. The sample has some 200,000 clones; roughly 80% are singletons. Study conclusions and caveats: TCR beta V- and J-gene trimming was later associated with a missense DCLRE1C variant. A later analysis revealed that TCR association rates differed between HLA loci, peaking at DRB1 and bottoming out at HLA-C. In a later analysis, HLA-associated TCR beta chains were more clonally expanded than equally common others.

This chain uses TRBV6-1 with TRBJ1-3, with D unclear. The origin of this receptor is a man between 50 and 59 years old in good health and CMV-seronegative. Sample: PBMCs. In DNA, the CDR3 is TGTGCCAGCAGTGAGCTTGTCCGCGCGGGTTCTGGAAACACCATATATTTT. Translated, it gives CASSELVRAGSGNTIYF.